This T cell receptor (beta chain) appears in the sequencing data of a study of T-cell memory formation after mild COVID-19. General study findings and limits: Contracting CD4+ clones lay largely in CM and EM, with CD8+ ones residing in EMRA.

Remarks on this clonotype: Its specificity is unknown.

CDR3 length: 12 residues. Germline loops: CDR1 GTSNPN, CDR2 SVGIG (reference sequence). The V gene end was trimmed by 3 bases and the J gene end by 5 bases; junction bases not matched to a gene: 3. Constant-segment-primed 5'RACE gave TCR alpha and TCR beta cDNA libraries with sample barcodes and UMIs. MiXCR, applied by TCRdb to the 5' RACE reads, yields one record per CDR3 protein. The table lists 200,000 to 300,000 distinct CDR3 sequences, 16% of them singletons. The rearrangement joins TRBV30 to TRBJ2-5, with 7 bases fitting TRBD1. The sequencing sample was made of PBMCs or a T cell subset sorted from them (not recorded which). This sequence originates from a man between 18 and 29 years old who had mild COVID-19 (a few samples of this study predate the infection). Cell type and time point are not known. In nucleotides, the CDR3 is TGTGCCTGGAGCGAACAGGGGGAGACCCAGTACTTC. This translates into CAWSEQGETQYF.